Included here is one T cell receptor beta chain sequence, with context. This receptor's antigen is unknown. No much larger clone is present one base from it, and per-base qualities are unavailable. The sample originates from a study of shared clonotypes between healthy human individuals (dated by TCRdb to between 2020 and 2021). In the study overall: The cohort included three men and a couple of women between 18 and 49 years of age. For each donor, CD4 naive and CD4 memory were each run on three plates, CD8 naive on two plates, and CD8 memory on one plate. To estimate repertoire size and how much clonotype sharing occurs between individuals, the study deeply sequenced the blood TCR repertoires of five healthy adults. To increase sequencing depth and limit assay-specific biases, different laboratories used diverse techniques to prepare libraries and sequence TCR repertoires. Between about 0.8 and 9 billion PBMCs per donor were obtained by leukapheresis. Overall results and qualifications from the work: Larger estimated clonotype richness was generally found for naive subsets than for memory subsets. Pairwise subsampling indicated that sequencing depth was expected to affect the degree of clonotype sharing among donors. Sampling was restricted to blood, and TCR repertoires in tissues likely differ from the TCR repertoires found in blood. Even with the large sequencing depth, rarefaction of the sorted-subset datasets indicated that sequencing was incomplete. Clonotypes shared by all four sorted-subset donors showed higher generation probabilities than non-shared clonotypes. Sharing across several donors was observed for around 5% of naive CD4, around 3.5% of naive CD8, 2% to 2.5% of memory CD4, and around 0.42% of memory CD8 clonotypes. The small number of donors limited the genetic and exposure-history diversity represented.

Healthy HIV-negative adults with no recently reported acute infections or vaccinations were included as donors. Every donor was a Caucasian adult residing in Nashville, Tennessee, USA. CD4+ T cells were enriched through magnetic negative selection, after which naive cells were positively selected on CD45RA and the remaining negative fraction served as the memory subset. Blood was collected by leukapheresis, and PBMCs were isolated by Ficoll-Histopaque density gradient centrifugation and then cryopreserved in liquid nitrogen vapor phase. Analytical flow cytometry was used to check the purity and quantity of every magnetically sorted T cell population. Each sorted fraction had its genomic DNA isolated and then quantified by UV absorbance on a Nanodrop 2000c. Germline trimming amounts to 5 bases on V and 7 bases on J, with 12 as the count of junction bases outside the gene matches. Measured from the cysteine to the phenylalanine, the CDR3 is 16 residues long. The sequence is cut down to CDR3 DNA, 48 bases in frame from base 1. Per the germline V gene (reference sequence), SGHAT is the CDR1 and FQDESV is the CDR2.

TCR CDR3 regions were amplified from genomic DNA by multiplex PCR using the deep immunoSEQ assay. Extracted genomic DNA from each cell subset was spread evenly across all wells of several immunoSEQ 96-well plates, with each plate serving as a replicate. For sorted subsets, each replicate PCR was loaded with approximately 200 ng genomic DNA, equivalent to 25,000 to 35,000 T cell genomes. Purified libraries were quantified with a Qubit 3.0 fluorometer, sized on a Bioanalyzer 2100, and re-quantified with the KAPA Library Quantification kit. Every immunoSEQ 96-well plate was sequenced on a separate single-read 150-cycle Illumina NextSeq 550 flow cell. On the study's bioinformatics: Because the immunoSEQ output included only junctional sequences and no quality scores, the filtering could not be the same as the filtering used for full-length reads. To assign V/J genes and CDR3, sequences were annotated against IMGT germline references using PyIR, a Python wrapper for IgBLAST v1.9. Reads were filtered out if the reads had weak V/J assignments (E-value above 1e-6), no CDR3, stop codons, out-of-frame junctions, or ambiguous translated residues. V3J clonotypes were defined as sequences sharing the same inferred V gene, J gene, and CDR3 amino acid sequence. To compute the percentage overlap between repertoires, the number of shared unique clonotypes was divided by the size of the smaller repertoire. Richness of each repertoire was evaluated using RTK rarefaction, the Chao1 estimator, and Recon v2.1 estimates of unobserved clonotypes. For all TCRbeta clonotypes obtained by the gDNA method from four donors, generation probabilities were computed with OLGA. The immuneACCESS repertoire file appears here via TCRdb, limited to in-frame rearrangements. These files lack a portion of the clones; in checked studies, under half of the deficit traces to unresolved V genes, and the cause of the others is not known. That table gives V, J and clone size, and the DNA gave D and trimming. This sample comprises 2,500,000 or so clones, roughly nine tenths of them detected only once. The biggest ten clones account for around 0.14% of the sample.

This receptor was identified in a man between 18 and 35 years old in good health. The chain was built from TRBV11-1 and TRBJ2-1, with TRBD2 matching 9 junction bases. The sequenced material came from naive CD4+ T cells sorted from blood. The cell subset or site label, read with the paper, signifies: CD45RA+ positively selected. In nucleotides, the sequence is TGTGCCAGCAGCCCCCACCCAGCGGGGGGTCAGAATGAGCAGTTCTTC. This gives the protein CASSPHPAGGQNEQFF.